One T cell receptor (beta chain) is described in this entry. TCRbeta libraries were built with three rounds of nested PCR, modified from ARM-PCR. TCRdb re-derived calls from the multiplex PCR reads in MiXCR, one entry per CDR3 protein. The repertoire consists of 100,000 or so distinct CDR3 sequences, with around three fifths occurring once and the leading ten covering around 19%. The sample belongs to a study of tumor and adjacent non-tumor tissue in lung cancer. The V and J ends lost 7 bases and 3 bases, in that order; junction bases with no gene match: 9. Germline V CDR1 and CDR2: LGHNA, YNFKEQ. There are 15 residues in the CDR3. This sample's RNA came from whole unsorted tissue. More than 3 cm separated this lung sample from the edge of the tumor.

The chain is built from TRBV4-2 and TRBJ2-1, with 7 bases aligning to TRBD2. This TCR derives from a man under 40 with non-small cell lung cancer. Sequenced material: distant non-tumor lung tissue. In DNA, the CDR3 is TGTGCCAGCAACCACCTAGCGGATAGCTACAATGAGCAGTTCTTC. This gives the protein CASNHLADSYNEQFF.